Presented here are 11 T cell receptor beta chains from one specimen sequenced in a study of T cell responses to AZD1222 COVID-19 vaccine. Using immunoSEQ multiplex PCR, the repertoire was profiled, and TCRdb retains in-frame clones only, with some absent. The data show around 170,000 clones, with 85% to 90% seen just once and 9.5% to 13% held by the top ten. Sequenced material: peripheral blood, taken 28 days after the second AZD1222 dose. These receptors were taken from an adult who received the AZD1222 COVID-19 vaccine.

This clone was counted a single time. The gene calls are TRBV11-2 and TRBJ1-4; D is ambiguous. V was trimmed by 1 base and J by 1 base, leaving 7 bases between them. This CDR3 is built from 15 residues. From germline, CDR1 is SGHAT and CDR2 FQNNGV. CDR3 in amino acids: CASSLGIITNEKLFF. The CDR3 DNA sequence: TGTGCCAGCAGCTTAGGGATTATAACTAATGAAAAACTGTTTTTT.

The chain carries TRBV19 and TRBJ2-3; the match to TRBD1 covers 7 bases. The CDR3 has 15 amino acids. The germline CDR1 and CDR2 sequences are LNHDA and SQIVND (reference sequence). J gave up 2 bases and V 8 bases, and 10 bases lay outside the gene matches. DNA for the CDR3: TGTGCCAGTGGGGATGGACAGGAGCACACAGATACGCAGTATTTT. It yields the protein CASGDGQEHTDTQYF.

The rearrangement uses TRBV19 and TRBJ2-2; no clear D. The V and J ends lost 7 bases and 1 base respectively, with 10 bases between them. Germline lookup yields CDR1 LNHDA and CDR2 SQIVND (reference sequence). The CDR3 is made up of 14 amino acids. CDR3 sequence (DNA): TGTGCCAGTACTCCCAGGCAGAACACCGGGGAGCTGTTTTTT. This encodes CASTPRQNTGELFF.

This clone turned up a few times. The chain combines TRBV30 with TRBJ1-1; tentatively, D is TRBD1 (6 bases). This CDR3 region has 15 residues. CDR1 GTSNPN and CDR2 SVGIG come from the germline V gene (reference sequence). V dropped 2 bases and J dropped 2 bases, with 15 bases sitting between them. CDR3 sequence reads: CAWSPQGRSNTEAFF. The CDR3 DNA follows: TGTGCCTGGAGTCCTCAGGGGCGCTCAAACACTGAAGCTTTCTTT.

The rearrangement links TRBV6-4 to TRBJ1-2; the D gene is possibly TRBD1 (5 bases). Trimming left V 4 bases short and J 7 bases short, with 19 bases between. CDR3 size: 15 residues. Germline V CDR1 and CDR2: MRHNA, SNTAGT. The CDR3 DNA reads TGTGCCAGCAGTGTAAATCGGGACGGATTAGGTGGCTACACCTTC. Translating it yields CASSVNRDGLGGYTF.

The rearrangement joins TRBV11-3 to TRBJ1-3; no clear D gene. Trimming removed 3 bases at V and 1 base at J, with 4 bases between. This CDR3 contains 13 residues. Germline lookup yields CDR1 SGHNT and CDR2 YENEEA. CDR3 coding DNA: TGTGCCAGCAGCTTCGGTTCTGGAAACACCATATATTTT. Translated: CASSFGSGNTIYF. Full variable domain (missing parts from reference TRBV11-3 and TRBJ1-3): EAGVVQSPRYKIIEKKQPVAFWCNPISGHNTLYWYLQNLGQGPELLIRYENEEAVDDSQLPKDRFSAERLKGVDSTLKIQPAELGDSAVYLCASSFGSGNTIYFGEGSWLTVV.

The V call is TRBV5-1, the J call TRBJ2-3; a possible D gene is TRBD2 (5 bases). Trimming removed 7 bases from V and 0 bases from J, with 21 bases in between. Germline values: CDR1 SGHRS, CDR2 YFSETQ. The CDR3 is 17 residues long. The CDR3 DNA reads TGCGCCAGCTGTCATAATTTCGGGGTCGGCAGCACAGATACGCAGTATTTT. Protein: CASCHNFGVGSTDTQYF.

The chain joins TRBV12-3 or TRBV12-4 to TRBJ1-3; D possibly corresponds to TRBD1 (6 bases). CDR3 length: 13 amino acids. The V end lost 5 bases, the J end lost 2 bases, and 7 bases lay between the germline ends. DNA for the CDR3: TGTGCCAGCAGTCAGGGGACTGGAAACACCATATATTTT. Amino acids: CASSQGTGNTIYF.

The count of this clone is one. The genes are TRBV6-1 and TRBJ2-1; 12 bases are shared with TRBD2. The germline gives CDR1 MNHNS, CDR2 SASEGT. Trimming removed 3 bases from V and 10 bases from J; junction bases left unmatched: 10. The CDR3 length is 16 residues. Here the CDR3 DNA reads TGTGCCAGCAGTGATTCTAGCGGGGGGGCGGTTGGCGAGCAGTTCTTC. Amino acids: CASSDSSGGAVGEQFF.

The chain combines TRBV6-5 with TRBJ1-2; 9 positions agree with TRBD1. This CDR3 has 15 amino acids. V was pared by 6 bases and J by 2 bases, with 7 bases of the junction left unmatched. The germline CDR1 and CDR2 sequences are MNHEY and SVGAGI. The CDR3 here is CASRDVGQGNYGYTF. In nucleotides, the CDR3 is TGTGCCAGCAGGGACGTGGGACAGGGAAACTATGGCTACACCTTC.

The chain is built from TRBV9 and TRBJ2-2, with TRBD1 identical over 8 bases. J gave up 0 bases and V 4 bases, and 5 bases lay outside the gene matches. The CDR3 length is 16 residues. The germline gives CDR1 SGDLS, CDR2 YYNGEE. This CDR3 reads CASSQRTGSNTGELFF. As DNA, the CDR3 is TGTGCCAGCAGCCAAAGGACAGGGTCGAACACCGGGGAGCTGTTTTTT.